This T cell receptor (beta chain) came from a study of blood T cell repertoires in COVID-19. At the level of the study: Samples came from the United States, Italy and Spain, spanning acute and convalescent COVID-19.

Sequenced by immunoSEQ multiplex PCR; TCRdb stores in-frame clones only, minus some. The data show around 260,000 clones, roughly 89% seen once. The sample was peripheral blood. The sequence came from a man aged 25 to 40 with acute or convalescent COVID-19.

The CDR3 spells CASRGQSTDTQYF. CDR3 DNA: TGTGCCAGCAGGGGACAGTCCACAGATACGCAGTATTTT. V gene TRBV6-4 combines with J gene TRBJ2-3; 7 bases match TRBD1. Germline CDR1 and CDR2: MRHNA and SNTAGT. The CDR3 is 13 residues long. J was trimmed by 2 bases and V by 6 bases; bases with no gene match: 2.